The 26 T cell receptor beta chains given below trace back to one sample, sequenced in a study of T cells in Graves' hyperthyroidism and ophthalmopathy. The TCR beta CDR3 regions underwent amplification using RNA transcripts as the source. In the first-round RT-PCR of the TCR CDR3, the HTBI primer set was used. In TCRdb, the multiplex PCR reads were re-called with MiXCR into one record per CDR3 protein. The sample consists of under 600,000 distinct CDR3 sequences, 16% of them appearing once. Material for sequencing was blood. The receptors shown here come from a woman aged 40 to 50 with Graves' ophthalmopathy.

This clonotype was observed at least ten times. The V call is TRBV11-2, the J call TRBJ2-1; possible D gene TRBD1, 5 bases. The V end lost 1 base, the J end lost 1 base, and 17 bases lay between the germline ends. Germline V gene sequence: CDR1 SGHAT, CDR2 FQNNGV. CDR3 length: 18 amino acids. CDR3 bases: TGTGCCAGCAGCTTAGCAGGGATCAGAAAGGTTTCCTACAATGAGCAGTTCTTC. This encodes CASSLAGIRKVSYNEQFF.

J is TRBJ2-3 and V is TRBV7-9; D unclear. The V end lost 1 base, the J end lost 3 bases, and 20 bases lay between the germline ends. The length of the CDR3 is 18 residues. CDR1 and CDR2 from the germline V gene are SEHNR and FQNEAQ (reference sequence). The CDR3 sequence: CASSLEGVAVDLTDTQYF. DNA for the CDR3: TGTGCCAGCAGCTTAGAGGGCGTCGCGGTGGACCTTACAGATACGCAGTATTTT.

This clonotype showed up just a few times. The genes are TRBV20-1 and TRBJ2-7; D perhaps matches TRBD1 (6 bases). The V end lost 5 bases, the J end lost 3 bases, and 17 bases lay between the germline ends. The CDR3 has 14 residues. From germline, CDR1 is DFQATT and CDR2 SNEGSKA (reference sequence). The CDR3, as DNA: TGCAGTGCTGGCCCTCGAGACAGGCACTACGAGCAGTACTTC. Amino acids: CSAGPRDRHYEQYF.

This clonotype was recorded many times. The J gene is TRBJ1-6, the V gene TRBV30, with D unresolved. Germline loops: CDR1 GTSNPN, CDR2 SVGIG (reference sequence). V was pared by 5 bases and J by 5 bases, with 7 bases between. CDR3 length: 12 residues. The CDR3 spells CAWCRDNSPLHF. CDR3 DNA: TGTGCCTGGTGCCGCGATAATTCACCCCTCCACTTT.

The chain links TRBV29-1 to TRBJ1-5; D unclear. Germline lookup yields CDR1 SQVTM and CDR2 ANQGSEA. This CDR3 region has 12 residues. V shed 4 bases and J shed 4 bases, with 8 bases lying between them. The CDR3 protein is CSVGEGNQPQHF. CDR3 sequence (DNA): TGCAGCGTTGGTGAGGGTAATCAGCCCCAGCATTTT.

In its sample, this clonotype was seen many times. The rearrangement links TRBV20-1 to TRBJ2-3, with 10 bases aligning to TRBD2. The CDR3 extends over 14 amino acids. Germline V gene sequence: CDR1 DFQATT, CDR2 SNEGSKA (reference sequence). The junction had 5 bases not matched to a gene; V was cut back by 6 bases and J by 2 bases. The CDR3 DNA sequence: TGCAGTGCCCTGAGCGGGAGGGCCACAGATACGCAGTATTTT. This sequence encodes CSALSGRATDTQYF.

The V gene is TRBV20-1, the J gene TRBJ1-1; 7 nucleotides agree with TRBD1. The CDR3 sequence is 14 residues long. V gave up 6 bases and J gave up 6 bases; unmatched junction bases: 13. CDR1 is DFQATT, CDR2 SNEGSKA, per germline (reference sequence). This CDR3 reads CSAPFSGGRPEAFF. The DNA of the CDR3 is TGCAGTGCCCCTTTTTCAGGGGGGAGGCCTGAAGCTTTCTTT.

The CDR3 spells CASSIGTSGLNEQFF. In DNA form, the CDR3 reads TGTGCCAGTAGTATAGGGACTAGCGGACTCAATGAGCAGTTCTTC. The genes are TRBV19 and TRBJ2-1; 10 nucleotides match TRBD2. The length of the CDR3 is 15 residues. Germline lookup yields CDR1 LNHDA and CDR2 SQIVND (reference sequence). V lost 1 base and J lost 6; bases outside the gene matches: 3.

This clonotype has ten or more counts. The chain has TRBV7-6 and TRBJ2-1; D gene uncertain. V lost 5 bases to trimming and J lost 8 bases, with 22 bases between them. This CDR3 spans 16 amino acids. CDR1 SGHVS and CDR2 FNYEAQ come from the germline V gene. CDR3 in amino acids: CASSPQVLWVADEQFF. The CDR3 DNA is TGTGCCAGCAGCCCCCAGGTCCTGTGGGTGGCCGATGAGCAGTTCTTC.

There are many counts of this clonotype. V and J are TRBV6-2 or TRBV6-3 and TRBJ2-6, with D uncertain. Trimming stripped 3 bases from V and 0 bases from J, with 6 bases between. The CDR3 is 15 amino acids. The germline V gene has CDR1 MNHEY and CDR2 SVGEGT. The CDR3 coding sequence is TGTGCCAGCAGTTATCGCCGCTCTGGGGCCAACGTCCTGACTTTC. Its protein product is CASSYRRSGANVLTF.

This clonotype was counted at least ten times. The V and J genes are TRBV2 and TRBJ2-1, with 8 bases that match TRBD1. The germline CDR1 and CDR2 sequences are SNHLY and FYNNEI. V trimming: 6 bases; J trimming: 10 bases; junction bases outside the gene matches: 8. The CDR3 contains 13 residues. The DNA of the CDR3 is TGTGCCAGCAGAGCGGACAGGGTTGGGGAGCAGTTCTTC. It translates to CASRADRVGEQFF.

This clonotype was seen a handful of times. This could be a read error, since a much larger clone is one nucleotide away. The CDR3: CASSLHRNYGYTF. CDR3 DNA sequence: TGTGCCAGCAGCTTGCACCGAAACTATGGCTACACCTTC. The rearrangement joins TRBV11-2 to TRBJ1-2; no clear D. V lost 3 bases and J lost 2, with 7 bases in between. This CDR3 contains 13 residues. The V gene's germline CDR1 is SGHAT and CDR2 FQNNGV.

The CDR3 loop reads CASSLRLIPTGNEQFF. CDR3 in DNA: TGTGCCAGCAGTCTGCGACTAATCCCCACGGGGAATGAGCAGTTCTTC. This chain uses TRBV3-1 with TRBJ2-1; D is possibly TRBD2 (5 bases). Trimming left V 6 bases short and J 7 bases short, with 22 bases between. From germline, CDR1 is LGHDT and CDR2 YNNKEL (reference sequence). The CDR3 loop spans 16 amino acids.

This clonotype was counted at least ten times. The chain carries TRBV7-2 and TRBJ1-1; D is ambiguous. Trimming took off 3 bases at V and 0 bases at J, with 11 bases between the two ends. Germline values: CDR1 SGHTA, CDR2 FQGNSA. This CDR3 comprises 15 residues. The CDR3 here is CASSFATWVNTEAFF. In nucleotides, the CDR3 is TGTGCCAGCAGCTTTGCCACTTGGGTGAACACTGAAGCTTTCTTT.

This clonotype has at least ten counts. The CDR3 region has the DNA TGCGCCAGCAGCTTGGTGGGACTACGGAACACTGAAGCTTTCTTT. Its protein is CASSLVGLRNTEAFF. The chain uses TRBV5-1 and TRBJ1-1; D might be TRBD1 (5 bases). CDR3 size: 15 residues. Germline V gives CDR1 SGHRS, CDR2 YFSETQ. Between the trimmed V and J ends, which lost 0 bases and 1 base, there was a span of 10 bases. The full variable domain, with the rest looked up from reference TRBV5-1 and TRBJ1-1, is KAGVTQTPRYLIKTRGQQVTLSCSPISGHRSVSWYQQTPGQGLQFLFEYFSETQRNKGNFPGRFSGRQFSNSRSEMNVSTLELGDSALYLCASSLVGLRNTEAFFGQGTRLTVV.

This chain connects TRBV7-8 to TRBJ2-1; the D call may be TRBD1 or TRBD2 (6 bases each). Trimming removed 1 base from V and 4 bases from J, with 17 bases in between. The CDR3 length is 17 residues. Germline V gene data show CDR1 as SGHVS and CDR2 as FQNEAQ. The CDR3 coding sequence is TGTGCCAGCAGCTTAGGCACGGGGGCCAGATGGTACAATGAGCAGTTCTTC. It yields the protein CASSLGTGARWYNEQFF.

This clonotype came up many times. V gene TRBV12-5 combines with J gene TRBJ2-7; 10 bases agree with TRBD2. The CDR3 loop spans 14 amino acids. CDR1 and CDR2 from the germline V gene are LGHNT and FRNRAP. The V segment lost 8 bases and the J segment 4 bases; nucleotides outside the gene matches: 8. The CDR3 spells CASCSGRSSYEQYF. CDR3 sequence (DNA): TGTGCTAGTTGTAGCGGGAGGAGTTCGTACGAGCAGTACTTC. The full variable domain, in which reference TRBV12-5 and TRBJ2-7 provide the parts outside the CDR3, is DARVTQTPRHKVTEMGQEVTMRCQPILGHNTVFWYRQTMMQGLELLAYFRNRAPLDDSGMPKDRFSAEMPDATLATLKIQPSEPRDSAVYFCASCSGRSSYEQYFGPGTRLTVT.

This clonotype was seen only a few times. The chain carries TRBV7-2 and TRBJ1-5, with TRBD1 matching 7 bases. The CDR3 has 14 residues. Germline loops: CDR1 SGHTA, CDR2 FQGNSA. With V trimmed by 6 bases and J by 2 bases, 4 bases remained unmatched. CDR3 region: CASRLGTGNQPQHF. CDR3 nucleotide sequence: TGTGCCAGCAGACTCGGGACAGGCAATCAGCCCCAGCATTTT.

The V gene is TRBV5-1, the J gene TRBJ1-6; D ambiguous. This CDR3 comprises 14 residues. The ends were cut back, 1 base at V and 8 bases at J, with 10 bases in the middle. Looked up from germline, CDR1 is SGHRS and CDR2 is YFSETQ. In nucleotides, the CDR3 is TGCGCCAGCAGCTTGCTACAGCGGGATTCACCCCTCCACTTT. Translation: CASSLLQRDSPLHF.

In its sample, this clonotype was seen many times. The chain links TRBV18 to TRBJ2-3; D might be TRBD1 (6 bases). Trimming cost V 5 bases and J 6 bases, with 12 bases left between them. The CDR3 is made up of 13 amino acids. Germline V lookup: CDR1 KGHSH, CDR2 LQKENI. The CDR3 bases are TGTGCCAGCTCAAGAAGACAGGAGGATACGCAGTATTTT. Translated, it gives CASSRRQEDTQYF.

This clonotype was seen a few times. CDR3 sequence reads: CSVALTYTEAFF. The CDR3 region has the DNA TGCAGCGTTGCTCTAACCTACACTGAAGCTTTCTTT. The rearrangement links TRBV29-1 to TRBJ1-1; no reliable D call. CDR1 SQVTM and CDR2 ANQGSEA come from the germline V gene. The V and J ends lost 4 bases and 3 bases respectively, with 9 bases between them. The CDR3 runs to 12 residues.

The chain links TRBV20-1 to TRBJ1-1, with no clear D. Germline V gene sequence: CDR1 DFQATT, CDR2 SNEGSKA (reference sequence). The V gene lost 3 bases and the J gene lost 0 bases, with 14 bases spanning the gap. The CDR3 totals 15 residues. The CDR3, as DNA: TGCAGTGCTAGCCGGGCTGTCGGCATGAACACTGAAGCTTTCTTT. Translation gives CSASRAVGMNTEAFF.

This clonotype has just a few counts. V usage is TRBV2 and J usage is TRBJ2-4; 11 bases are a match to TRBD2. J was trimmed by 0 bases and V by 4 bases; bases with no gene match: 5. The CDR3 spans 17 residues. Germline CDR1 and CDR2: SNHLY and FYNNEI. The CDR3 DNA follows: TGTGCCAGCAGTGCTGGGACTAGCGGTCTAGCCAAAAACATTCAGTACTTC. This sequence encodes CASSAGTSGLAKNIQYF.

In this sample, this clonotype turned up many times. The gene calls are TRBV7-8 and TRBJ2-5; 10 bases line up with TRBD2. CDR3 length: 15 amino acids. The V segment lost 5 bases and the J segment 3 bases; nucleotides outside the gene matches: 6. Germline V lookup: CDR1 SGHVS, CDR2 FQNEAQ. The CDR3 sequence: CASSPPLAGEETQYF. CDR3 DNA: TGTGCCAGCAGCCCTCCCCTAGCGGGGGAAGAGACCCAGTACTTC.

CDR3 in DNA: TGCAGTGCCCCCAGGCACACATCTCTCCCACGGGAGACCCAGTACTTC. As protein: CSAPRHTSLPRETQYF. The J gene is TRBJ2-5, the V gene TRBV20-1; D call uncertain. The CDR3 runs to 16 residues. Germline V lookup: CDR1 DFQATT, CDR2 SNEGSKA (reference sequence). The V end was cut by 6 bases, the J end by 5 bases, with 25 bases between.

In the case of this clonotype: A much larger clone differs from this one at a single base, so this may be a read error. J is TRBJ2-7 and V is TRBV30, with TRBD1 matching 8 bases. CDR1 is GTSNPN and CDR2 is SVGIG in the germline V gene (reference sequence). The CDR3 has 13 amino acids. Trimming removed 4 bases from V and 7 bases from J; junction bases left unmatched: 9. The CDR3 sequence is CAWKGQGAGEQYF. CDR3 DNA: TGTGCCTGGAAGGGGCAGGGGGCCGGGGAGCAGTACTTC.